These 21 T cell receptor beta chains originate from one sample sequenced in a study of vaccination and CD4 T cells after COVID-19. The sample's treatment: roughly 11-day PBMC culture with coronavirus spike peptide pools or control peptides (ViraFEST assay). For these receptors, no antigen is known. The Oncomine TCR Beta short-read assay was applied to DNA of cultured CD4+ T cells. TCRdb re-called the PCR reads with MiXCR, one entry per CDR3 protein. This table holds 15,000 to 25,000 distinct CDR3 sequences, approximately 40% found once. Sequenced input: cultured CD4+ T cells from blood. Receptor source: a human donor with COVID-19.

This chain joins TRBV7-9 and TRBJ2-4; D is unresolved. The germline V and J ends were trimmed by 2 bases and 2 bases, with 22 bases remaining between them. Looked up from germline, CDR1 is SEHNR and CDR2 is FQNEAQ (reference sequence). This CDR3 has 19 amino acids. CDR3 coding DNA: TGTGCCAGCAGCTTACTTTCCTCTCGACCGGACCCCACCAAAAACATTCAGTACTTC. This encodes CASSLLSSRPDPTKNIQYF.

The chain has TRBV6-1 and TRBJ1-2, with 7 bases that match TRBD1. The CDR3 totals 14 residues. The V segment lost 7 bases and the J segment 4 bases; nucleotides outside the gene matches: 9. In germline, CDR1 is MNHNS, CDR2 SASEGT. The CDR3 spells CASITGTAIYGYTF. The CDR3 DNA reads as TGTGCCAGCATAACCGGGACAGCGATCTATGGCTACACCTTC.

The chain couples TRBV28 to TRBJ1-5; D perhaps matches TRBD1 (5 bases). V lost 3 bases to trimming and J lost 2 bases, with 8 bases between them. CDR1 is MDHEN and CDR2 is SYDVKM in the germline V gene. This CDR3 is 14 amino acids long. The CDR3 reads CASSFQGGNQPQHF. Here the CDR3 DNA reads TGTGCCAGCAGTTTTCAGGGTGGCAATCAGCCCCAGCATTTT.

There are a few counts of this clonotype. The gene calls are TRBV7-9 and TRBJ1-3; D not certain. Germline V gene lookup returns CDR1 SEHNR and CDR2 FQNEAQ (reference sequence). V shed 5 bases and J shed 4 bases, with 27 bases lying between them. The CDR3 has 19 residues. CDR3 nucleotides: TGTGCCAGCAGCGCTCCTGCAGTTAACTACAACACGAGGGGAAACACCATATATTTT. Residues: CASSAPAVNYNTRGNTIYF. Looking up the rest from reference TRBV7-9 and TRBJ1-3 gives the full variable domain: DTGVSQNPRHKITKRGQNVTFRCDPISEHNRLYWYRQTLGQGPEFLTYFQNEAQLEKSRLLSDRFSAERPKGSFSTLEIQRTEQGDSAMYLCASSAPAVNYNTRGNTIYFGEGSWLTVV.

V and J are TRBV5-4 and TRBJ2-3, with TRBD1 matching over 7 bases. V dropped 0 bases and J dropped 2; count of bases not matched to a gene: 9. The CDR3 spans 17 residues. Germline CDR1 is SGHNT and CDR2 is YYREEE (reference sequence). CDR3 sequence reads: CASSLDLRDRFTDTQYF. CDR3 sequence (DNA): TGTGCCAGCAGCTTGGACCTCCGGGACAGATTCACAGATACGCAGTATTTT.

This clonotype was seen a few times. This chain connects TRBV11-1 to TRBJ2-1; 11 bases fit TRBD2. CDR3 size: 17 residues. V trimming: 3 bases; J trimming: 7 bases; junction bases outside the gene matches: 11. CDR1 is SGHAT, CDR2 FQDESV, per germline (reference sequence). In DNA form, the CDR3 reads TGTGCCAGCAGCTTGTTCGGTAGCGGGGGGGCGAGGAATGAGCAGTTCTTC. Protein: CASSLFGSGGARNEQFF.

This clonotype showed up just once. The chain joins TRBV19 to TRBJ2-2; 7 nucleotides match TRBD2. With 7 bases clipped from V and 2 bases from J, the junction kept 7 bases outside the gene matches. Germline loops: CDR1 LNHDA, CDR2 SQIVND (reference sequence). This CDR3 contains 15 residues. The CDR3 DNA is TGTGCCAGTAACCCATGGGGGGGAAACACCGGGGAGCTGTTTTTT. It encodes CASNPWGGNTGELFF.

V is TRBV11-3 and J is TRBJ2-5; 7 bases fit TRBD1. Per the germline V gene, CDR1 is SGHNT and CDR2 is YENEEA. V lost 4 bases and J lost 5; bases outside the gene matches: 13. CDR3 length: 16 amino acids. Written as DNA, the CDR3 is TGTGCCAGCAGCTCCAGGGGGAAGGCGGGCAGTGAGACCCAGTACTTC. Encoded protein: CASSSRGKAGSETQYF.

To note about this clonotype: Germline is not matched at one junction end, which may reflect a read error. The rearrangement links TRBV10-3 to TRBJ2-7; the match to TRBD1 covers 11 bases. Germline V gene sequence: CDR1 ENHRY, CDR2 SYGVKD. The length of the CDR3 is 15 residues. CDR3: CAISGGTGGSSEQYF. The DNA of the CDR3 is TGTGCCATCAGTGGTGGGACAGGGGGATCCTCCGAGCAGTACTTC.

This clonotype was found a few times. The V call is TRBV7-9, the J call TRBJ1-4; no definite D call. Trimming cost V 2 bases and J 6 bases, with 22 bases left between them. CDR1 SEHNR and CDR2 FQNEAQ come from the germline V gene (reference sequence). The length of the CDR3 is 18 residues. The CDR3 region is CASSLIGPQLSFDEKLFF. CDR3 DNA sequence: TGTGCCAGCAGCTTAATAGGGCCCCAGTTGTCGTTCGATGAAAAACTGTTTTTT.

The rearrangement joins TRBV19 to TRBJ2-6; weak D call: TRBD2 (5 bases). This CDR3 spans 15 amino acids. Germline loops: CDR1 LNHDA, CDR2 SQIVND (reference sequence). V was cut by 3 bases and J by 4 bases, with 10 bases left in between. The CDR3 loop is CASSMREAGANVLTF. CDR3 bases: TGTGCCAGTAGTATGAGGGAAGCCGGGGCCAACGTCCTGACTTTC.

J is TRBJ2-5 and V is TRBV11-1, with D maybe TRBD1 (5 bases). Germline CDR1 SGHAT, CDR2 FQDESV (reference sequence). The CDR3 spans 15 residues. V was pared by 5 bases and J by 4 bases, with 17 bases between. The CDR3 DNA sequence: TGTGCCAGCAGCCAGGCTGACAGCGTCGTAGAGACCCAGTACTTC. Its protein product is CASSQADSVVETQYF.

This clonotype occurred a few times. V and J are TRBV28 and TRBJ1-1; D is unclear. This CDR3 is built from 11 residues. Trimming stripped 1 base from V and 11 bases from J, with 8 bases between. CDR1 MDHEN and CDR2 SYDVKM come from the germline V gene. In nucleotides, the CDR3 is TGTGCCAGCAGTTTATCGGGGTCTGCTTTCTTT. It encodes CASSLSGSAFF. The complete variable domain, with remaining parts taken from reference TRBV28 and TRBJ1-1, reads DVKVTQSSRYLVKRTGEKVFLECVQDMDHENMFWYRQDPGLGLRLIYFSYDVKMKEKGDIPEGYSVSREKKERFSLILESASTNQTSMYLCASSLSGSAFFGQGTRLTVV.

This clonotype was found a few times. The CDR3 here is CASSLAEDQPQHF. In DNA, the CDR3 is TGTGCCAGCAGCCTCGCGGAGGATCAGCCCCAGCATTTT. The chain carries TRBV7-6 and TRBJ1-5; D is uncertain. The CDR3 runs to 13 residues. Trimming shortened V by 5 bases and J by 5 bases, and 10 bases separated the two germline ends. Germline loops: CDR1 SGHVS, CDR2 FNYEAQ.

The J gene is TRBJ2-2, the V gene TRBV9, with no clear D. Trimming removed 4 bases at V and 4 bases at J, with 14 bases between. Germline V gives CDR1 SGDLS, CDR2 YYNGEE. The length of the CDR3 is 15 residues. In DNA, the CDR3 is TGTGCCAGCAGCCCCGCCCAAATGTTCACCGGGGAGCTGTTTTTT. Translating it yields CASSPAQMFTGELFF.

Concerning this clonotype itself: One end of the junction varies from germline; a read error may be responsible. Here the CDR3 reads CASSFRGRGYGYTF. CDR3 in DNA: TGTGCTAGCAGCTTCCGCGGGCGGGGCTATGGCTACACCTTC. The rearrangement links TRBV7-6 to TRBJ1-2, with D unclear. CDR3 length: 14 residues. Germline V gene data show CDR1 as SGHVS and CDR2 as FNYEAQ.

This chain uses TRBV7-2 with TRBJ2-3, with TRBD2 matching 8 bases. Germline CDR1 and CDR2: SGHTA and FQGNSA. The trim removed 2 bases at V and 1 base at J, leaving 2 bases unmatched. This CDR3 is 15 amino acids long. As DNA, the CDR3 is TGTGCCAGCAGCTTACGGGGGGGCGGCACAGATACGCAGTATTTT. Encoded protein: CASSLRGGGTDTQYF.

This clonotype has only a few counts. The rearrangement uses TRBV2 and TRBJ2-1, with 7 bases matching TRBD2. CDR3 length: 15 amino acids. The ends lost 6 bases at V and 4 bases at J; junction bases unmatched: 9. The germline gives CDR1 SNHLY, CDR2 FYNNEI. CDR3 loop: CASRDAGLPYNEQFF. Written as DNA, the CDR3 is TGTGCCAGCAGAGACGCGGGACTACCGTACAATGAGCAGTTCTTC. Full variable domain (missing parts from reference TRBV2 and TRBJ2-1): EPEVTQTPSHQVTQMGQEVILRCVPISNHLYFYWYRQILGQKVEFLVSFYNNEISEKSEIFDDQFSVERPDGSNFTLKIRSTKLEDSAMYFCASRDAGLPYNEQFFGPGTRLTVL.

This chain joins TRBV28 and TRBJ1-2; no reliable D call. Germline lookup yields CDR1 MDHEN and CDR2 SYDVKM. Deletions cut 5 bases from V and 4 bases from J, with 17 bases between. This CDR3 is 15 amino acids long. CDR3 sequence reads: CASSTGVGGFYGYTF. The CDR3 DNA is TGTGCCAGCAGTACCGGGGTTGGAGGGTTCTATGGCTACACCTTC.

This chain connects TRBV7-2 to TRBJ2-5, with a weak D call TRBD2 (5 bases). The CDR3 spans 13 residues. Germline V gene lookup returns CDR1 SGHTA and CDR2 FQGNSA. Trimming took off 3 bases at V and 5 bases at J, with 10 bases between the two ends. This chain's CDR3 is CASSFSSGETQYF. In DNA form, the CDR3 reads TGTGCCAGCAGCTTCTCCTCGGGGGAGACCCAGTACTTC.

This clonotype was observed a few times. V gene TRBV6-1 combines with J gene TRBJ2-3; 11 positions agree with TRBD2. After removal of 5 bases from V and 2 bases from J, the junction contained 15 bases not matched to a gene. The CDR3 runs 19 residues. Germline V lookup: CDR1 MNHNS, CDR2 SASEGT. The chain's CDR3 is CASSHRRLAGREYTDTQYF. The DNA of the CDR3 is TGTGCCAGCAGTCACCGAAGACTAGCGGGGCGTGAATACACAGATACGCAGTATTTT.